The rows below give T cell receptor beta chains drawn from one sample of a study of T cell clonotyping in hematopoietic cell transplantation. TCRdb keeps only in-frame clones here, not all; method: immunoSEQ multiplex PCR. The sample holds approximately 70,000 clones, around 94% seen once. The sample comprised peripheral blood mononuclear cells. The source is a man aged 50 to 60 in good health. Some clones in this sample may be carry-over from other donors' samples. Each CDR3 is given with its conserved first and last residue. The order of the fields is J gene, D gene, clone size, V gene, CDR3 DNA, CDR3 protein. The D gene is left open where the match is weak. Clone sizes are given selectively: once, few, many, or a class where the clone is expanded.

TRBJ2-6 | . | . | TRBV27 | TGTGCCAGCAGTAACTTTCGGAACTCTGGGGCCAACGTCCTGACTTTC | CASSNFRNSGANVLTF
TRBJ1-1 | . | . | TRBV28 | TGTGCCAGCAGTTCCGTTGAAAAGGGTACTGAAGCTTTCTTT | CASSSVEKGTEAFF
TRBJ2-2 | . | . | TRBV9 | TGTGCCAGCAGCGTTAACAGGGCAACGAACACCGGGGAGCTGTTTTTT | CASSVNRATNTGELFF
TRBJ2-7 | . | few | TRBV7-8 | TGTGCCAGCAGCTTAATGCAGGCCGAGCAGTACTTC | CASSLMQAEQYF
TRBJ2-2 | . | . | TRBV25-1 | TGTGCCAGCAGTAACCTAAACACCGGGGAGCTGTTTTTT | CASSNLNTGELFF
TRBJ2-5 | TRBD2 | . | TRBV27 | TGTGCCAGCAGTTTTACTAGCGGCCAAGAGACCCAGTACTTC | CASSFTSGQETQYF
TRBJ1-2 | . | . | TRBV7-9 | TGTGCCAGCAGCTTAGGACAGGTGAAAAACTATGGCTACACCTTC | CASSLGQVKNYGYTF
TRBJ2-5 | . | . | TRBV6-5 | TGTGCCAGCAGAACATACGAGACCCAGTACTTC | CASRTYETQYF
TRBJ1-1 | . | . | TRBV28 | TGTGCCAGCAGTTGGGGCACCTTGGGAGAAGCTTTCTTT | CASSWGTLGEAFF
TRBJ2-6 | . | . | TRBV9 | TGTGCCAGCAGCGTAGCGGGTACACCTTCTGGGGCCAACGTCCTGACTTTC | CASSVAGTPSGANVLTF
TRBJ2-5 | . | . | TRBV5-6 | TGTGCCAGCAGCGGAACCTACCAAGAGACCCAGTACTTC | CASSGTYQETQYF
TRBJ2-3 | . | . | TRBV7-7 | TGTGCTAGCCGTATGCTTACGAGCACAGATACGCAGTATTTT | CASRMLTSTDTQYF
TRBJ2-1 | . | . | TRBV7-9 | TGTGCCAGCAGTCCCCAGTTCTTCAATGAGCAGTTCTTC | CASSPQFFNEQFF
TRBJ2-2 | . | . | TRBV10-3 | TGTGCCATCAGCCTACGTTACACCGGGGAGCTGTTTTTT | CAISLRYTGELFF